Sequencing of this TCR beta chain was carried out in a study of shared clonotypes between healthy human individuals. Study at large: Used for every donor were three CD4 naive, three CD4 memory, two CD8 naive and one CD8 memory plate.

General study points: Naive CD4 clonotypes were shared across a few donors at roughly 5%. Sharing of clonotypes among donors was expected to vary with sequencing depth. Enrolling few donors narrowed the genetic and exposure-history diversity that was represented.

J lost 0 bases, V lost 2 bases, and 6 bases had no gene match. The CDR3 spans 18 residues. Germline V gene sequence: CDR1 KGHSH, CDR2 LQKENI. Assay used: immunoSEQ multiplex PCR; TCRdb lists only in-frame clones, some missing. The data show 2 million to 2.5 million clones, with just over 90% seen just once and 0.39% held by the top ten. Details on this clone: What it binds is not known.

The receptor's source is a man younger than 30 in good health. Some clones in this sample may be carry-over from other donors' samples. J is TRBJ1-5 and V is TRBV18, with 11 nucleotides matching TRBD1. The sequenced material came from naive CD4+ T cells from PBMCs. As to subset: CD45RA+ positively selected. The CDR3 DNA reads as TGTGCCAGCTCACCAACAGGACAGGGGGCATATAGCAATCAGCCCCAGCATTTT. Its translation: CASSPTGQGAYSNQPQHF.